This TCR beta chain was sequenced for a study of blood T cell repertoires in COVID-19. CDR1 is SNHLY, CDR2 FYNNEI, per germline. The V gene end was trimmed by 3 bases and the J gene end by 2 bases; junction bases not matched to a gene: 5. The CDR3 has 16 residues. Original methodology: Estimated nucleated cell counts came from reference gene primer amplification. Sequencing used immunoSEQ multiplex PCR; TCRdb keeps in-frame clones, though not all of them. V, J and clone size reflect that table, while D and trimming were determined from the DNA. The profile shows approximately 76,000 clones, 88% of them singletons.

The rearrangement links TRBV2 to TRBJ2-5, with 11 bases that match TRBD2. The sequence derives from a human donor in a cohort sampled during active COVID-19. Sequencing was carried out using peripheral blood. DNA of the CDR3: TGTGCCAGCAGTGAGGTGCTAGCGGGGGGACAAGAGACCCAGTACTTC. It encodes CASSEVLAGGQETQYF.